This TCR beta chain is drawn from a study of early T cells in non-severe SARS-CoV-2 infection. As for the study in general: Bulk RNA isolated from unsorted whole blood underwent sequencing; chains were not paired.

Trimming took 4 bases from V and 11 from J, leaving 14 bases between them. This CDR3 comprises 12 residues. The germline V gene encodes CDR1 SEHNR and CDR2 FQNEAQ (reference sequence). This clonotype has a handful of counts. Its antigen is unidentified. The library protocol tagged individual cDNA molecules with unique molecular identifiers. A single record per CDR3 protein comes from TCRdb applying MiXCR to the 5' RACE reads. The repertoire holds 20,000 to 25,000 distinct CDR3 sequences, with 5% to 5.5% as singletons. Study findings and constraints: VDJdb matches were skewed toward anti-spike CD8 T cell responses.

The V gene is TRBV7-9, the J gene TRBJ1-1; D may be TRBD1 (5 bases). The source is an adult who was a healthcare worker with PCR-confirmed SARS-CoV-2 infection or an uninfected control (not recorded which). The specimen was whole blood. CDR3 bases: TGTGCCAGCAGCTCCCGGGACTTTGGGGCTTTCTTT. Translation: CASSSRDFGAFF.